The entry below describes one T cell receptor (beta chain). The antigen is unknown. Profiling relied on immunoSEQ multiplex PCR, and the TCRdb table lists in-frame clones only, not all of them. The table has around 77,000 clones, roughly 92% seen once. The CDR3 is made up of 15 amino acids. Unmatched junction bases numbered 4, after V lost 1 base and J lost 2 bases. Germline assignment: CDR1 SGHTA and CDR2 FQGTGA. The data were obtained in a study of OX40 agonist ivuxolimab in advanced cancers. Study-wide background: At roughly 80% male, the cohort had a mean age of approximately 64 years, ranging from 23 to 79. Partial responses were achieved by three patients: one hepatocellular carcinoma, two cutaneous melanoma.

Overall study findings and caveats: By week 6 at 0.1 to 3.0 mg/kg, blood CD4+ and CD8+ T cells had expanded clonally. The authors did not determine the antigen specificity of the expanded peripheral T cells.

This sequence was found in an adult with an advanced solid tumor such as melanoma, head and neck, liver or kidney cancer. Sequenced here: CD4+ or CD8+ T cells sorted from blood, sampled in a trial of the OX40 agonist ivuxolimab. The chain links TRBV7-3 to TRBJ2-5, with 7 bases that match TRBD1. DNA for the CDR3: TGTGCCAGCAGCTTAATGGGACAGACACAAGAGACCCAGTACTTC. It specifies CASSLMGQTQETQYF.